Listed here is a single TCR beta chain. Which antigen it targets is not known. No much larger clonotype is one base removed from it; base qualities were not supplied. The cohort consisted of approximately 670 healthy bone marrow donors. At the time of sampling, every cohort member was nominally healthy, though immune exposures that went unrecorded were likely present. The donor tested CMV seronegative, placing the donor among the approximately 360 seronegative members of the cohort. Each donor provided a peripheral blood sample, and peripheral blood mononuclear cells were used for TCR beta sequencing. Genomic DNA was extracted from the blood cell samples with the Qiagen DNeasy Blood Extraction Kit. Libraries were built with the immunoSEQ multiplex PCR assay. The multiplex PCR relied on a mix of 60 forward primers for TCR Vbeta segments and 13 reverse primers for TCR Jbeta segments. The CDR3 region of rearranged TCR beta genes was amplified from genomic DNA with a multiplex PCR assay. Amplified TCR beta libraries were sequenced as 87-base-pair reads on the Illumina HiSeq System. The paper's data handling went like this. A later analysis tallied approximately 87 million unique TCR beta chains across the 550 to 850 repertoires, and approximately 11 million of those chains were shared by two or more donors. A nearest-neighbor algorithm error-corrected the raw reads and collapsed the reads into unique sequences, merging closely related sequences to remove PCR and sequencing errors. To assign V, D and J gene segments, CDR3 sequences were aligned to IMGT reference sequences. For a sequence to be retained, at least a six-nucleotide match to both a V gene segment and a J gene segment was required. Rearrangements were classified as productive when the CDR3 lacked stop codons and remained in frame with V and J, and all other rearrangements were classified as non-productive. Following IMGT convention, CDR3 was defined as the stretch from the second conserved V-encoded cysteine to the conserved J-encoded phenylalanine. The earlier analysis of about 610 of the donors excluded any sequence lacking an unambiguous match to a single V gene segment. In an earlier analysis of approximately 560 of the donors, a V segment was called functional when productive rearrangements were above 56.7%, and segregating when the standard deviation between donors exceeded 5%. To diagnose cytomegalovirus status from the catalog of TCR beta chain sequences, a statistical classification framework was built. In a later analysis, TCR nucleotide sequences were compared against IMGT/GENE-DB human TR gene sequences so that V and J genes could be assigned. A later analysis assigned CDR3 sequences and most-parsimonious VDJ recombination scenarios with the TCRdist pipeline. In a later analysis, each TCR beta chain was defined by its CDR3 amino acid sequence together with its V-gene family, and reads lacking a unique V-gene family were excluded. In a later analysis, around 650 highly shared, low-generation-probability nucleotide sequences were removed to address suspected cross-contamination and a sequencing artifact. In a later analysis, a clonal expansion index was calculated for each public chain from normalized within-repertoire ranks of inferred template counts. A later analysis computed generation probabilities with a VDJ recombination model fitted to out-of-frame rearrangements, and checked the results against IGoR. In a later analysis, hypergeometric tests were used to score TCR-TCR, TCR-HLA and TCR-CMV co-occurrence, with a repertoire-size bias correction applied to TCR pairs. In a later analysis, false discovery rates were estimated by permuting HLA or CMV assignments 20 times. A later analysis grouped co-occurring TCRs with DBSCAN, adding TCRdist sequence similarity when clustering within HLA-allele-positive subsets. Repertoires with fewer than 30,000 or more than 120,000 public chains, plus five repertoires with anomalous nucleotide sharing, were excluded from co-occurrence clustering. Held by TCRdb, this immuneACCESS table contains in-frame sequences only and omits some clones. Under half of the omission traces to an unresolved V gene where checked; the cause of the rest is unknown. V and J calls and clone size are as listed in that table; D and trimming were resolved from the DNA. The sample contains hundreds of thousands of clones, less than 85% of them found a single time. The ten top clones hold 0.63% of the sample.

The sample belongs to a study of cytomegalovirus exposure and HLA in healthy donors (dated by TCRdb to about 2017). General notes on the study: According to an earlier analysis of a few hundred of the donors, about 180 million T cells yielded 117 million unique TCR beta sequences and 276 Gb of sequence data. Across 398 genotyped donors of the cohort, an average of approximately 200,000 unique TCR beta nucleotide sequences per donor were sequenced, and about a sixth of those sequences were non-productive. HLA typing included class I and class II loci at four-digit resolution. Rather than drawing on any new phenotypic data, the later analysis identified candidate immune exposures from TCR beta sequences and the way those sequences occurred across donors. Donor age, sex, ethnicity and CMV serostatus were compiled alongside the repertoire data. An early release that covered fewer than 750 HLA-typed donors contained about 290 gigabases of sequencing data and some 87 million unique TCR sequences. High-throughput TCR immunosequencing, statistical association of individual TCRs with disease status, and machine learning were combined to predict cytomegalovirus infection status. The number of donors typed differed by locus, with 629-630 for A, B, C, DRB1 and DQB1, around 500 for DQA1, some 570 for DPA1, and about 450 for DPB1. In a later analysis, previously published TCR beta repertoires from several hundred donors were re-analyzed and high-resolution HLA genotyping was added so that TCR occurrence patterns could be studied. Genome-wide SNP genotypes for about 65% of the 666 donors were used in a later genetic analysis, which treated that subset as a discovery cohort. In addition to the first cohort of around 670 subjects, a separate validation cohort of over 90 different subjects was used. A handful of DR-DQ haplotypes were handled as single units for association and clustering because linkage in the cohort was strong. Every repertoire in the discovery cohort had been generated on one and the same sequencing platform. Of the 350 to 450 genotyped donors, 65% to 90% fell in the genetic ancestry cluster associated with self-reported Caucasian donors. The study was designed to test whether signatures of past pathogen exposure could be identified by cataloging public T cell receptors. In an earlier analysis of a few hundred of the donors, high-throughput TCR beta sequencing was used to judge whether each TCR beta V gene segment behaved as functional or pseudogenic. The study used immunosequencing to profile the T cell repertoires of 666 subjects and linked those repertoires to cytomegalovirus serostatus. Study-wide findings and limitations: According to a later analysis, most CMV-associated TCR beta chains appeared to be HLA-restricted, and the HLA associations seemed to be driven largely by CMV exposure. In an earlier analysis of 450 to 750 of the donors, most TCR beta V segments appeared in productive rearrangements about 87% or about 30% of the time, broadly matching IMGT annotations. In both the original and validation cohorts, the classifier was reported to diagnose cytomegalovirus status with high specificity and sensitivity. According to a later genetic analysis, donors in an Asian-associated ancestry cluster had fewer N-insertions in productive TCRs than the approximately 690-donor mean. Because counts were too low, about 18 rarely observed V segments, including chromosome 9 orphons, were excluded from the earlier analysis of several hundred of the donors. Because the 87-base-pair reads could not distinguish some IMGT-functional V segments, including TRBV6-2 and TRBV6-3, those segments were excluded. The presence/absence analyses assumed that sequencing depth was roughly uniform across donors, and that assumption may not be true. A later genetic analysis associated a missense DCLRE1C variant with V-gene and J-gene trimming of TCR beta chains, and an independent cohort replicated the association. It was suggested by the authors that the approach could potentially be generalized to other disease states and immunological phenotypes. This cohort had only TCR beta chains sequenced, and the lack of alpha or paired-chain data limited which features could be detected. Three of the identified cytomegalovirus-associated TCR beta chains were confirmed in vitro to be specific for cytomegalovirus antigens. A later analysis found that HLA-associated TCR beta chains were more clonally expanded and had lower generation probabilities than equally common non-associated chains. Immune exposure information for the cohort was limited to CMV serostatus. When HLA alleles, especially DR and DQ, strongly co-occurred, TCR associations were difficult to assign to individual alleles. A cluster of highly shared sequence variants was judged likely to represent a technical artifact of the sequencing pipeline. A later analysis reported that several top co-occurrence clusters appeared linked to parvovirus B19, influenza, CMV and Epstein-Barr virus. Correlated functional status among segregating V segments might reflect linkage disequilibrium, but an unknown experimental factor could not be ruled out. Most TCR sequences were seen in very few donors, while some public TCRs were found in many individuals. A later analysis found that TCR association rates varied across HLA loci, with DRB1 alleles showing the most associated TCRs and HLA-C alleles the fewest. A further reported finding was that TCR beta sequences accurately predicted the HLA-A and HLA-B alleles for most subjects in the first cohort. A later analysis associated 16,951 TCR beta sequences with specific HLA alleles at a false discovery rate of 0.05. Because HLA typing was missing for some donors at each locus, association tests included only the typed subset. The study gave a list of under 200 TCR beta chains associated with cytomegalovirus.

The CDR3 starts with the cysteine, ends with the phenylalanine, and has 14 residues. The read is trimmed to its CDR3 DNA, 42 bases read in frame from base 1. Here V drops 5 bases and J drops 4 bases, and the junction holds 6 bases not matched to any gene. According to the germline V gene (reference sequence), CDR1 reads MNHEY and CDR2 reads SMNVEV. The rearrangement combines TRBV27 with TRBJ1-2, and TRBD1 matches 8 of the central bases. The sequence came from a man aged 18-30 years in good health and CMV-seronegative. Sequenced: PBMCs. The DNA is as follows: TGTGCCAGCAGTCTAAGACAGGGGTCCTATGGCTACACCTTC. It translates to CASSLRQGSYGYTF.